One sample yielded the 18 T cell receptor beta chains listed below, sequenced in a study of T cell changes during pregnancy in multiple sclerosis. Produced via immunoSEQ multiplex PCR; TCRdb's table is partial and in-frame only. The sample carries 65,000 to 85,000 clones, about 91% recorded once. Sequences were derived from peripheral blood, sampled after pregnancy. These receptors were obtained from a female donor with multiple sclerosis, enrolled in a pregnancy study.

The chain uses TRBV11-2 and TRBJ2-7; 8 bases map to TRBD2. CDR3 length: 14 residues. J lost 2 bases, V lost 6 bases, and 6 bases had no gene match. Germline V CDR1 and CDR2: SGHAT, FQNNGV. The CDR3 sequence is CASSQEGLAYEQYF. The CDR3 DNA reads TGTGCCAGCAGTCAAGAGGGACTAGCCTACGAGCAGTACTTC.

The chain links TRBV5-4 to TRBJ2-1; 7 bases are a match to TRBD2. The CDR3 runs to 17 residues. CDR1 and CDR2 from the germline V gene are SGHNT and YYREEE (reference sequence). J lost 4 bases, V lost 3 bases, and 13 bases had no gene match. CDR3 sequence: CASSSAKAGTPYNEQFF. CDR3 DNA sequence: TGTGCCAGCAGCTCCGCTAAAGCGGGAACCCCATACAATGAGCAGTTCTTC.

The V and J genes are TRBV18 and TRBJ1-2; 7 bases map to TRBD1. With V trimmed by 0 bases and J by 4 bases, 5 bases remained unmatched. The CDR3 runs to 15 residues. Germline assignment: CDR1 KGHSH and CDR2 LQKENI. The CDR3 region is CASSPPFSGGYGYTF. CDR3 bases: TGTGCCAGCTCACCACCGTTTTCAGGGGGCTATGGCTACACCTTC.

The chain is built from TRBV28 and TRBJ2-7; D may be TRBD2 (5 bases). The CDR3 sequence is 14 residues long. Germline V CDR1 and CDR2: MDHEN, SYDVKM. Trimming left V 6 bases short and J 2 bases short, with 14 bases between. The CDR3 DNA reads TGTGCCAGCAGCCCGCCGGACGGGGCCTACGAGCAGTACTTC. Translated, it gives CASSPPDGAYEQYF.

The chain recombines TRBV27 with TRBJ2-1; 14 bases map to TRBD2. Germline CDR1 and CDR2: MNHEY and SMNVEV (reference sequence). The CDR3 spans 15 residues. Trimming cost V 4 bases and J 9 bases; bases outside gene matches: 5. The CDR3 region has the DNA TGTGCCAGCAGTTATGGGACTAGCGGGAGACTTGAGCAGTTCTTC. Translated, it gives CASSYGTSGRLEQFF.

The chain is built from TRBV27 and TRBJ2-7; 9 bases fit TRBD1. Unmatched junction bases numbered 17, after V lost 5 bases and J lost 3 bases. This CDR3 region has 18 residues. Germline CDR1 and CDR2: MNHEY and SMNVEV (reference sequence). The CDR3 region is CASSPSLGDRVILYEQYF. The CDR3 region has the DNA TGTGCCAGCAGTCCCTCTTTAGGGGACAGGGTTATCCTCTACGAGCAGTACTTC.

This clone was seen a few times. V usage is TRBV13 and J usage is TRBJ2-3, with D perhaps matching TRBD2 (5 bases). Germline CDR1 is PRHDT and CDR2 is FYEKMQ (reference sequence). The CDR3 consists of 15 residues. V lost 10 bases and J 1 base, leaving 18 bases between the germline ends. The CDR3 sequence is CAIGAGEEGTDTQYF. The CDR3 DNA follows: TGTGCCATCGGCGCGGGTGAGGAAGGCACAGATACGCAGTATTTT.

V and J are TRBV27 and TRBJ1-5; D gene unclear. The germline gives CDR1 MNHEY, CDR2 SMNVEV (reference sequence). The V end was cut by 6 bases, the J end by 10 bases, with 16 bases between. The length of the CDR3 is 13 residues. CDR3 loop: CASRSNSRNPQHF. CDR3 bases: TGTGCCAGCAGGTCAAACTCCAGGAATCCCCAGCATTTT.

The rearrangement joins TRBV7-2 to TRBJ1-1; D remains unclear. Germline loops: CDR1 SGHTA, CDR2 FQGNSA. Between the trimmed V and J ends, which lost 2 bases and 5 bases, there was a span of 9 bases. CDR3 length: 13 amino acids. In DNA, the CDR3 is TGTGCCAGCAGCTTACGGGGAGAAACTGAAGCTTTCTTT. Its protein product is CASSLRGETEAFF.

The chain recombines TRBV23-1 with TRBJ1-5; D might be TRBD1 (6 bases). TRBV23-1 is classed as an ORF, of uncertain function. This CDR3 region has 16 residues. Trimming cost V 1 base and J 2 bases, with 12 bases left between them. The CDR3: CASSQWAGAGNQPQHF. In DNA, the CDR3 is TGCGCCAGCAGTCAATGGGCGGGGGCGGGCAATCAGCCCCAGCATTTT.

Sample share makes this clone medium-sized. J is TRBJ1-1 and V is TRBV7-3, with TRBD1 matching over 8 bases. Germline CDR1 SGHTA, CDR2 FQGTGA. The CDR3 has 12 amino acids. Germline trimming cut 5 bases from V and 7 bases from J; bases unmatched to any gene: 3. CDR3 coding DNA: TGTGCCAGCAGCATCGGGACAGGTGAAGCTTTCTTT. It specifies CASSIGTGEAFF.

This rearrangement joins TRBV5-1 to TRBJ2-2; D is unclear. The V gene's germline CDR1 is SGHRS and CDR2 YFSETQ. Trimming removed 3 bases at V and 7 bases at J, with 10 bases between. This CDR3 comprises 13 residues. Written as DNA, the CDR3 is TGCGCCAGCAGCTACCTAGTGGGCGGGGAGCTGTTTTTT. Translation: CASSYLVGGELFF.

The chain employs TRBV28 and TRBJ1-2; D ambiguous. The CDR3 runs to 10 residues. Per the germline V gene, CDR1 is MDHEN and CDR2 is SYDVKM. The chain's CDR3 is CVHGSGGYTF. In DNA, the CDR3 is TGTGTTCACGGGTCGGGGGGCTACACCTTC.

The CDR3 sequence: CASSYGGGEQYF. The CDR3 DNA sequence: TGTGCCAGCAGTTACGGGGGCGGGGAGCAGTACTTC. The chain has TRBV6-6 and TRBJ2-7; the D gene is possibly TRBD1 (6 bases). Deletions cut 2 bases from V and 7 bases from J, with 9 bases between. The germline V gene encodes CDR1 MNHNY and CDR2 SVGAGI (reference sequence). The CDR3 has 12 residues.

The rearrangement joins TRBV27 to TRBJ2-2; 7 nucleotides line up with TRBD1. The germline V gene encodes CDR1 MNHEY and CDR2 SMNVEV (reference sequence). V shed 8 bases, J shed 1 base, and the junction held 10 bases outside the gene matches. This CDR3 spans 16 amino acids. CDR3 in DNA: TGTGCCAGCGGGATAAAGGGGGCCTTGAACACCGGGGAGCTGTTTTTT. It encodes CASGIKGALNTGELFF.

The chain has TRBV29-1 and TRBJ2-3, with D possibly matching TRBD2 (5 bases). Germline-derived CDR1 and CDR2 are SQVTM and ANQGSEA. CDR3 length: 14 amino acids. V lost 6 bases, J lost 4 bases, and 17 bases lay in between. CDR3 region: CSVSVDLTPDTQYF. In nucleotides, the CDR3 is TGCAGCGTCTCTGTGGACTTGACTCCAGATACGCAGTATTTT.

This clone came up once. The chain joins TRBV2 to TRBJ2-7; D might be TRBD2 (5 bases). V was pared by 1 base and J by 3 bases, with 16 bases between. There are 16 residues in the CDR3. Germline loops: CDR1 SNHLY, CDR2 FYNNEI. The CDR3 here is CASSEEVGDFNYEQYF. The CDR3 DNA reads as TGTGCCAGCAGTGAAGAGGTCGGGGATTTTAACTACGAGCAGTACTTC.

The chain has TRBV10-3 and TRBJ2-7; 10 bases fit TRBD2. The CDR3 has 14 amino acids. V shed 4 bases, J shed 1 base, and the junction held 1 base outside the gene matches. Germline V CDR1 and CDR2: ENHRY, SYGVKD. The CDR3 here is CAISGTSGSYEQYF. DNA for the CDR3: TGTGCCATCAGTGGGACTAGCGGATCCTACGAGCAGTACTTC.